One sample yielded the 17 T cell receptor beta chains listed below, sequenced in a study of blood T cells in healthy people across ages. For the second PCR, which ran for roughly 7 to 11 cycles, a sample-barcoded 5' primer and a J-beta primer mix were used. TCRdb re-derived calls from the 5' RACE reads in MiXCR, one entry per CDR3 protein. The sample has around 1,900,000 distinct CDR3 sequences, about two fifths seen once. Sequences were obtained from blood. The source of these receptors is a human donor in good health.

The chain links TRBV7-2 to TRBJ2-3; D might be TRBD1 or TRBD2, each matching 6 bases. V was clipped by 5 bases and J by 6 bases, with 18 bases between them. Per the germline V gene, CDR1 is SGHTA and CDR2 is FQGNSA. The CDR3 loop spans 15 amino acids. The chain's CDR3 is CASSRRGGAGDTQYF. The CDR3 DNA reads TGTGCCAGCAGCCGCAGGGGAGGCGCAGGCGATACGCAGTATTTT. Together with reference TRBV7-2 and TRBJ2-3, the CDR3 gives the full variable domain: GAGVSQSPSNKVTEKGKDVELRCDPISGHTALYWYRQSLGQGLEFLIYFQGNSAPDKSGLPSDRFSAERTGGSVSTLTIQRTQQEDSAVYLCASSRRGGAGDTQYFGPGTRLTVL.

The gene calls are TRBV10-3 and TRBJ2-2; possibly TRBD2 for D (5 bases). Germline V gene lookup returns CDR1 ENHRY and CDR2 SYGVKD. Trimming removed 7 bases from V and 8 bases from J, with 14 bases in between. The CDR3 has 13 residues. The CDR3 bases are TGTGCCATCACCCAAAGCGGTACTGGGGAGCTGTTTTTT. Translated: CAITQSGTGELFF.

This clonotype occurred a few times. The chain recombines TRBV4-2 with TRBJ2-1; D is perhaps TRBD1 (5 bases). The CDR3 totals 15 residues. Trimming took off 3 bases at V and 1 base at J, with 10 bases between the two ends. Germline-derived CDR1 and CDR2 are LGHNA and YNFKEQ. This CDR3 is CASSQNQGSYNEQFF. The CDR3, as DNA: TGTGCCAGCAGCCAGAATCAGGGTTCCTACAATGAGCAGTTCTTC.

In regard to this clonotype: A junction end diverges from the germline sequence, so it may reflect a read error. The V gene is TRBV6-5, the J gene TRBJ2-3; D not certain. The germline CDR1 and CDR2 sequences are MNHEY and SVGAGI. CDR3 length: 12 amino acids. The CDR3 coding sequence is TGTGTCAGCAAATTTCGCGGAGATACGCAGTATTTT. Translation gives CVSKFRGDTQYF.

This clonotype was seen more than once but under ten times. The chain links TRBV2 to TRBJ2-5; tentatively, D is TRBD1 (5 bases). The DNA matches TRBJ2-7 better at its end, which makes the J call doubtful. The V gene's germline CDR1 is SNHLY and CDR2 FYNNEI. The CDR3 consists of 12 residues. Here the CDR3 reads CASNRGPNEQYF. The CDR3 nucleotides are TGTGCCAGTAATAGGGGTCCCAACGAGCAGTACTTC.

The J gene is TRBJ2-1, the V gene TRBV20-1, with D perhaps matching TRBD1 (6 bases). Per the germline V gene, CDR1 is DFQATT and CDR2 is SNEGSKA (reference sequence). Trimming cost V 2 bases and J 4 bases, with 18 bases left between them. CDR3 length: 16 amino acids. The CDR3 reads CSARSPDLTGYNEQFF. The CDR3 coding sequence is TGCAGTGCTAGATCCCCCGACCTGACAGGTTACAATGAGCAGTTCTTC.

The genes are TRBV9 and TRBJ1-3; TRBD1 matches 8 bases. V trimming: 2 bases; J trimming: 3 bases; junction bases outside the gene matches: 10. Germline V gene lookup returns CDR1 SGDLS and CDR2 YYNGEE. This CDR3 is 17 amino acids long. CDR3 region: CASSVSSGTGGGNTIYF. CDR3 bases: TGTGCCAGCAGCGTGTCAAGTGGTACAGGGGGTGGAAACACCATATATTTT.

The genes are TRBV4-3 and TRBJ2-5, with TRBD1 as a possible D gene (5 bases). The CDR3 sequence is 15 residues long. CDR1 LGHNA and CDR2 YSLEER come from the germline V gene. V lost 1 base and J 3 bases, leaving 12 bases between the germline ends. Here the CDR3 DNA reads TGCGCCAGCAGCCAAGGGGCAACAGGCGAAGAGACCCAGTACTTC. Protein: CASSQGATGEETQYF.

This chain connects TRBV7-3 to TRBJ2-1, with TRBD2 as a possible D gene (5 bases). Germline V CDR1 and CDR2: SGHTA, FQGTGA. CDR3 length equals 12 residues. The V end was cut by 6 bases, the J end by 9 bases, with 12 bases between. Here the CDR3 reads CASSSPRGEQFF. CDR3 bases: TGTGCCAGCAGTTCCCCCCGGGGTGAGCAGTTCTTC.

This chain joins TRBV5-1 and TRBJ2-2; 8 nucleotides agree with TRBD2. This CDR3 has 15 residues. Trimming took 5 bases from V and 4 from J; bases not matched to a gene: 7. From germline, CDR1 is SGHRS and CDR2 YFSETQ. CDR3 DNA sequence: TGCGCCAGCAGGGCTAGACTAGCGCCCACCGGGGAGCTGTTTTTT. Its protein product is CASRARLAPTGELFF.

The genes are TRBV7-2 and TRBJ2-7; possibly TRBD1 for D (6 bases). Germline CDR1 reads SGHTA; CDR2 reads FQGNSA. V lost 1 base and J 3 bases, leaving 13 bases between the germline ends. The CDR3 is 15 residues long. The CDR3 protein is CASSLGGDIYYEQYF. Here the CDR3 DNA reads TGTGCCAGCAGCTTAGGAGGGGACATTTACTACGAGCAGTACTTC.

The V gene is TRBV7-3, the J gene TRBJ2-1; D might be TRBD1 (5 bases). This CDR3 contains 16 residues. Germline assignment: CDR1 SGHTA and CDR2 FQGTGA. The V gene lost 5 bases and the J gene lost 5 bases, with 19 bases spanning the gap. The CDR3 sequence: CASSQKQGTVDNEQFF. CDR3 nucleotide sequence: TGTGCCAGCAGCCAAAAGCAGGGTACGGTCGACAATGAGCAGTTCTTC. Looking up the rest from reference TRBV7-3 and TRBJ2-1 gives the full variable domain: GAGVSQTPSNKVTEKGKYVELRCDPISGHTALYWYRQSLGQGPEFLIYFQGTGAADDSGLPNDRFFAVRPEGSVSTLKIQRTERGDSAVYLCASSQKQGTVDNEQFFGPGTRLTVL.

This clonotype was counted only a few times. The chain combines TRBV2 with TRBJ2-3; D gene uncertain. The germline gives CDR1 SNHLY, CDR2 FYNNEI. The CDR3 length is 15 residues. The ends were cut back, 7 bases at V and 4 bases at J, with 18 bases in the middle. The CDR3 is CASKRRTLASDTQYF. In DNA, the CDR3 is TGTGCCAGCAAGAGAAGGACCCTTGCCTCAGATACGCAGTATTTT.

This clonotype was counted a few times. This chain links TRBV7-2 with TRBJ1-2; no clear D. Trimming pared 0 bases from V and 0 bases from J, leaving 8 bases between. The CDR3 extends over 15 amino acids. Germline V gene sequence: CDR1 SGHTA, CDR2 FQGNSA. CDR3: CASSLALRSNYGYTF. The DNA for the CDR3 is TGTGCCAGCAGCTTAGCTCTGCGGTCTAACTATGGCTACACCTTC.

This chain uses TRBV30 with TRBJ2-1, with D possibly TRBD2 on 5 matching bases. Germline loops: CDR1 GTSNPN, CDR2 SVGIG (reference sequence). The V end was cut by 4 bases, the J end by 8 bases, with 15 bases between. The CDR3 runs 13 residues. CDR3 sequence: CAWNRLGEDEQFF. The CDR3 DNA is TGTGCCTGGAATAGATTGGGAGAGGATGAGCAGTTCTTC. Full variable domain (remainder filled in from reference TRBV30 and TRBJ2-1): SQTIHQWPATLVQPVGSPLSLECTVEGTSNPNLYWYRQAAGRGLQLLFYSVGIGQISSEVPQNLSASRPQDRQFILSSKKLLLSDSGFYLCAWNRLGEDEQFFGPGTRLTVL.

This clonotype has just a few counts. The chain recombines TRBV2 with TRBJ2-1; tentatively, D is TRBD2 (5 bases). The CDR3 covers 13 residues. The V end lost 6 bases, the J end lost 12 bases, and 18 bases lay between the germline ends. In germline, CDR1 is SNHLY, CDR2 FYNNEI. The CDR3 region is CASSEGGGGLQFF. The CDR3 region has the DNA TGTGCCAGCAGCGAGGGCGGAGGAGGCTTGCAGTTCTTC.

This clonotype was observed a single time. The rearrangement uses TRBV7-2 and TRBJ1-1; 12 bases line up with TRBD1. Per the germline V gene, CDR1 is SGHTA and CDR2 is FQGNSA. With V trimmed by 4 bases and J by 1 base, 10 bases remained unmatched. The CDR3 is 18 amino acids. CDR3 region: CASSSRGQGAVGNTEAFF. The CDR3, as DNA: TGTGCCAGCAGCTCACGGGGACAGGGGGCGGTGGGGAACACTGAAGCTTTCTTT.